This TCR beta chain was recorded in a study of blood T cells in healthy people across ages (dated by TCRdb to the mid-2010s). Concerning the study at large: In model experiments, roughly one uniquely barcoded TCR beta cDNA molecule per two T cells was captured by template switching. Age-related changes in TCR beta repertoire diversity were measured in the study by deep sequencing normalized with unique cDNA molecular identifiers. Four age groups were formed from the donors: young (average about 16 years), middle-aged (more than 35), aged (about 68) and long-lived (more than 75). To avoid experimental bias, donors of different ages were distributed randomly across sequencing lanes. For two donors (one aged 18 to 29 and one aged 80 or older), the study analyzed two additional independent replicas of 1 million unique cDNA reads from the same blood draw. General conclusions and limits of the study: Total diversity estimates from one million sequenced T cells were considered lower bounds and underestimates. Conclusive comparison of naive and antigen-experienced compartments was prevented by the profiling of bulk unsorted PBMCs. Observed TCR beta diversity correlated strongly with the percentage of naive T cells measured by flow cytometry. Observed TCR beta diversity per million T cells fell roughly linearly with age, and a significant reduction was already apparent by age around 44. Compared with the aged group, more naive CD4+ T cells, fewer expanded clones and increased TCR diversity were shown by the long-lived group, suggesting age selection. Because the CMV infection status of the donors was unknown, age-related changes in expanded clonotypes may potentially have been confounded.

Receptor libraries were prepared by 5' RACE. Reads for this sample came from an Illumina HiSeq 2500. A second 7 to 11 cycle PCR used a sample-barcoded 5' primer and a J-beta primer mix. A template-switch 5' adaptor carrying 12 random nucleotides introduced a unique molecular identifier onto each TCR beta cDNA molecule. At least 2.5 million CDR3-containing paired-end reads were obtained from each sample. The Mint cDNA synthesis kit, primed by a TRBC-specific oligonucleotide, was used to synthesize first-strand cDNA from all RNA. After uracil-DNA glycosylase treatment, a first 18-cycle PCR used universal primers M1SS and BC2_uni_R on all cDNA. The study's own analysis went as follows. For normalization, 1 million high-quality reads, each with a distinct molecular identifier, were randomly selected from each sample. Instead of being binned into consensus sequences, reads with shared molecular identifiers were discarded. MiTCR, set to a Q25 quality threshold and the strictest error-elimination algorithm, was used for CDR3 identification, clonotype clustering and error correction. A nonparametric unseen species model with Euler transformation was used to estimate lower-bound total TCR beta diversity. Through fastp at Q25 and MiXCR, TCRdb rebuilt clones from the public reads, retaining in-frame beta chains. Entries are consolidated by CDR3 protein sequence, retaining the most common genes and DNA. These V and J calls originate from TCRdb's pipeline instead of the authors' own analysis. The sample table lists around 1.7 million distinct CDR3 sequences, roughly 27% of them with a count of one. Roughly 8% of the sample lies in the top ten.

Remarks on this clonotype: Its antigen is not yet known. The record has no base qualities; no much larger clone is one base away.

The approximately 39 donors, aged roughly 6 to 95 years, were systemically healthy Caucasian individuals from Russia. Ten milliliters of peripheral blood were drawn from each donor into EDTA-treated Vacutainer tubes. PBMCs were isolated by Ficoll-Paque density-gradient centrifugation, with at least 7 million obtained per sample. Total RNA, at least 6 micrograms per sample, was extracted from PBMCs with Trizol reagent. For every donor, flow cytometry on a PBMC aliquot measured the percentage of naive CD45RAhigh/CD27high T cells. Trimming takes 3 bases off V and 1 base off J; junction bases not matched to a gene: 6. The CDR3 numbers 16 residues from cysteine through phenylalanine. Just the 48-base CDR3 DNA is kept, in frame starting at base 1. CDR1 SGHDT and CDR2 YYEEEE were looked up in the germline V gene.

This clonotype was obtained from a woman aged 25 to 45 in good health. The V and J segments used are TRBV5-6 and TRBJ2-1, with 8 bases aligning to TRBD1. Sequencing used blood. At the DNA level, the sequence is TGTGCCAGCAGCTGGGTGGACAGGGAATCCTACAATGAGCAGTTCTTC. The translation is CASSWVDRESYNEQFF.